The 9 T cell receptor beta chains reported below all come from one sample, sequenced in a study of cytotoxic CD8 clonotypes in ibrutinib-treated CLL. The repertoire was sequenced with immunoSEQ multiplex PCR; TCRdb's copy has only in-frame clones and lacks some. The sample yields more than 85,000 clones, over 60% seen once. Specimen: PBMCs, collected after 24 months of ibrutinib treatment. The receptors shown here come from a human donor with chronic lymphocytic leukemia.

The chain couples TRBV9 to TRBJ2-7; 9 bases fit TRBD2. CDR3 length: 13 residues. The germline V gene has CDR1 SGDLS and CDR2 YYNGEE. Trimming removed 3 bases from V and 7 bases from J; junction bases left unmatched: 5. DNA for the CDR3: TGTGCCAGCAGCGCAACGACTAGCGGAGAGCAGTACTTC. Translating gives CASSATTSGEQYF.

The chain carries TRBV2 and TRBJ1-6; D not resolved. The germline CDR1 and CDR2 sequences are SNHLY and FYNNEI. The germline V and J ends were trimmed by 7 bases and 10 bases, with 14 bases remaining between them. CDR3 length: 13 amino acids. Here the CDR3 reads CASKIWFESPLHF. The CDR3 DNA reads as TGTGCCAGCAAGATATGGTTTGAATCACCCCTCCACTTT. Together with reference TRBV2 and TRBJ1-6, the CDR3 gives the full variable domain: EPEVTQTPSHQVTQMGQEVILRCVPISNHLYFYWYRQILGQKVEFLVSFYNNEISEKSEIFDDQFSVERPDGSNFTLKIRSTKLEDSAMYFCASKIWFESPLHFGNGTRLTVT.

This chain joins TRBV2 and TRBJ1-5; D unclear. V was pared by 6 bases and J by 0 bases, with 6 bases between. The germline V gene has CDR1 SNHLY and CDR2 FYNNEI. This CDR3 contains 13 residues. The CDR3 is CASRIYSNQPQHF. The CDR3 coding sequence is TGTGCCAGCAGAATTTATAGCAATCAGCCCCAGCATTTT.

The chain carries TRBV7-2 and TRBJ2-3; D is perhaps TRBD1 (5 bases). The V gene's germline CDR1 is SGHTA and CDR2 FQGNSA. V was cut by 5 bases and J by 3 bases, with 9 bases left in between. The CDR3 covers 13 residues. CDR3 in amino acids: CASSVQATDTQYF. The CDR3 nucleotides are TGTGCCAGCAGCGTACAGGCTACAGATACGCAGTATTTT. Combining the CDR3 with reference TRBV7-2 and TRBJ2-3 gives the whole variable domain GAGVSQSPSNKVTEKGKDVELRCDPISGHTALYWYRQSLGQGLEFLIYFQGNSAPDKSGLPSDRFSAERTGGSVSTLTIQRTQQEDSAVYLCASSVQATDTQYFGPGTRLTVL.

This chain links TRBV7-8 with TRBJ1-5; TRBD1 might be the D (5 bases). Trimming pared 1 base from V and 3 bases from J, leaving 13 bases between. Germline V gene lookup returns CDR1 SGHVS and CDR2 FQNEAQ. CDR3 length equals 16 residues. The CDR3 DNA follows: TGTGCCAGCAGCTTAGATTTTTCAGGGAACAATCAGCCCCAGCATTTT. This encodes CASSLDFSGNNQPQHF.

A few counts support this clone. V usage is TRBV7-9 and J usage is TRBJ2-1, with D perhaps being TRBD1 or TRBD2 (5 bases each). Germline values: CDR1 SEHNR, CDR2 FQNEAQ (reference sequence). This CDR3 comprises 17 residues. The V end was cut by 0 bases, the J end by 4 bases, with 16 bases between. The CDR3 nucleotides are TGTGCCAGCAGCTTAGCGCGTGGGGGAGAGGGATACAATGAGCAGTTCTTC. This gives the protein CASSLARGGEGYNEQFF.

For this clone: No DNA is shown, since the ends of the CDR3 on it are uncertain; the CDR3 is the one TCRdb lists. The chain uses TRBV27 and TRBJ2-7; whether TRBD1, the table's D call, matches the DNA was not checked. The CDR3 is 13 residues long, counting both termini. From germline, CDR1 is MNHEY and CDR2 SMNVEV (reference sequence). CDR3 residues: CASRFGQGAYEYF.

The chain links TRBV10-1 to TRBJ2-7; tentatively, D is TRBD1 (5 bases). Germline V gene lookup returns CDR1 WNHNN and CDR2 SYGVQD (reference sequence). Deletions cut 4 bases from V and 2 bases from J, with 12 bases between. The CDR3 extends over 14 amino acids. CDR3 sequence (DNA): TGCGCCAGCAGTGGGGGCCTAGGTGCCTACGAGCAGTACTTC. Residues: CASSGGLGAYEQYF.

The chain uses TRBV7-9 and TRBJ1-6; the D is unclear. The V end lost 0 bases, the J end lost 6 bases, and 3 bases lay between the germline ends. The CDR3 covers 13 residues. Looked up from germline, CDR1 is SEHNR and CDR2 is FQNEAQ (reference sequence). The CDR3 DNA reads as TGTGCCAGCAGCTTAGCCGCTAATTCACCCCTCCACTTT. Amino acid sequence: CASSLAANSPLHF.